Listed below are T cell receptor beta chains from one sample, sequenced in a study of blood T cell repertoires in COVID-19. The repertoire was sequenced with immunoSEQ multiplex PCR; TCRdb's copy has only in-frame clones and lacks some. The sample consists of roughly 140,000 clones, 85% of them appearing once. Sequences were obtained from peripheral blood. All receptors come from a woman between 40 and 55 years old with active or convalescent COVID-19. Both conserved end residues are part of each CDR3. Each record gives: CDR3 length, J gene, D gene, V gene, clone size, CDR3 protein, CDR3 DNA. D genes are given only for firm matches. The size entry is marked missing in some rows and otherwise reads once, few, many or a size class.

cdr3_length: 14; j_call: TRBJ1-2; d_call: -; v_call: TRBV18; clone_size: -; cdr3_aa: CASSPPGLQIGYTF; cdr3_nt: TGTGCCAGCTCACCACCAGGACTACAGATCGGCTACACCTTC
cdr3_length: 16; j_call: TRBJ2-7; d_call: TRBD1; v_call: TRBV5-6; clone_size: -; cdr3_aa: CASSATGGPTSYEQYF; cdr3_nt: TGTGCCAGCAGCGCCACAGGGGGCCCTACCTCCTACGAGCAGTACTTC
cdr3_length: 16; j_call: TRBJ1-2; d_call: TRBD1; v_call: TRBV5-5; clone_size: -; cdr3_aa: CASSFYSQGANYGYTF; cdr3_nt: TGTGCCAGCAGCTTCTATTCACAGGGGGCCAACTATGGCTACACCTTC
cdr3_length: 16; j_call: TRBJ2-7; d_call: -; v_call: TRBV4-1; clone_size: -; cdr3_aa: CASSQESRVRGYEQYF; cdr3_nt: TGCGCCAGCAGCCAAGAATCCAGGGTAAGGGGCTACGAGCAGTACTTC
cdr3_length: 13; j_call: TRBJ2-7; d_call: -; v_call: TRBV2; clone_size: -; cdr3_aa: CASSGGEEYEQYF; cdr3_nt: TGTGCCAGCAGTGGGGGGGAAGAATACGAGCAGTACTTC
cdr3_length: 16; j_call: TRBJ1-1; d_call: TRBD1; v_call: TRBV5-1; clone_size: -; cdr3_aa: CASSSWTGSLTGEAFF; cdr3_nt: TGCGCCAGCAGCTCATGGACAGGGTCCCTGACCGGTGAAGCTTTCTTT
cdr3_length: 17; j_call: TRBJ2-7; d_call: TRBD1; v_call: TRBV13; clone_size: -; cdr3_aa: CASSFDRGRAANYEQYF; cdr3_nt: TGTGCCAGCAGCTTCGACAGGGGCCGCGCAGCGAACTACGAGCAGTACTTC
cdr3_length: 14; j_call: TRBJ2-7; d_call: TRBD1; v_call: TRBV14; clone_size: -; cdr3_aa: CASSQGTGVYEQYF; cdr3_nt: TGTGCCAGCAGCCAGGGGACAGGGGTCTACGAGCAGTACTTC
cdr3_length: 12; j_call: TRBJ1-1; d_call: -; v_call: TRBV30; clone_size: -; cdr3_aa: CAWSVTNTEAFF; cdr3_nt: TGTGCCTGGAGTGTAACTAACACTGAAGCTTTCTTT
cdr3_length: 13; j_call: TRBJ1-2; d_call: -; v_call: TRBV25-1; clone_size: -; cdr3_aa: CASSPGLPYGYTF; cdr3_nt: TGTGCCAGCAGTCCGGGACTCCCCTATGGCTACACCTTC
cdr3_length: 13; j_call: TRBJ1-2; d_call: -; v_call: TRBV5-1; clone_size: -; cdr3_aa: CASSSPQGRSYTF; cdr3_nt: TGCGCCAGCAGCTCCCCACAAGGAAGGAGTTACACCTTC
cdr3_length: 13; j_call: TRBJ2-7; d_call: -; v_call: TRBV10-3; clone_size: -; cdr3_aa: CAISEGGVAEQYF; cdr3_nt: TGTGCCATCAGTGAGGGGGGCGTAGCCGAGCAGTACTTC
cdr3_length: 13; j_call: TRBJ1-2; d_call: -; v_call: TRBV3-1/TRBV3-2; clone_size: -; cdr3_aa: CASSQGEVYGYTF; cdr3_nt: TGTGCCAGCAGCCAAGGAGAGGTCTATGGCTACACCTTC
cdr3_length: 15; j_call: TRBJ1-5; d_call: -; v_call: TRBV28; clone_size: -; cdr3_aa: CASSPTREGNQPQHF; cdr3_nt: TGTGCCAGCAGTCCCACCAGGGAGGGCAATCAGCCCCAGCATTTT
cdr3_length: 14; j_call: TRBJ1-4; d_call: TRBD1; v_call: TRBV28; clone_size: -; cdr3_aa: CASSNTGGREKLFF; cdr3_nt: TGTGCCAGCAGTAACACAGGGGGCCGTGAAAAACTGTTTTTT
cdr3_length: 14; j_call: TRBJ1-4; d_call: -; v_call: TRBV29-1; clone_size: once; cdr3_aa: CSVETPGEREKLFF; cdr3_nt: TGCAGCGTTGAAACGCCAGGGGAGAGGGAAAAACTGTTTTTT
cdr3_length: 15; j_call: TRBJ2-7; d_call: -; v_call: TRBV19; clone_size: -; cdr3_aa: CASSIGTGTSYEQYF; cdr3_nt: TGTGCCAGTAGTATAGGCACAGGGACCTCCTACGAGCAGTACTTC
cdr3_length: 14; j_call: TRBJ1-4; d_call: -; v_call: TRBV7-2; clone_size: -; cdr3_aa: CASSLAGRGEKLFF; cdr3_nt: TGTGCCAGCAGCTTAGCAGGGAGAGGTGAAAAACTGTTTTTT
cdr3_length: 15; j_call: TRBJ2-7; d_call: TRBD2; v_call: TRBV28; clone_size: -; cdr3_aa: CASTRSASGSDEQYF; cdr3_nt: TGTGCCAGCACCCGGTCGGCTAGCGGGAGTGACGAGCAGTACTTC
cdr3_length: 18; j_call: TRBJ2-7; d_call: TRBD2; v_call: TRBV7-2; clone_size: once; cdr3_aa: CASSLVDLVAGSTYEQYF; cdr3_nt: TGTGCCAGCAGCCTAGTGGACCTAGTAGCGGGATCTACCTACGAGCAGTACTTC
cdr3_length: 13; j_call: TRBJ1-2; d_call: -; v_call: TRBV19; clone_size: once; cdr3_aa: CATYRAGIRGYTF; cdr3_nt: TGTGCCACCTACAGGGCAGGGATTCGGGGCTACACCTTC
cdr3_length: 14; j_call: TRBJ1-5; d_call: -; v_call: TRBV27; clone_size: -; cdr3_aa: CASSLGGAGQPQHF; cdr3_nt: TGTGCCAGCAGTTTAGGAGGGGCCGGTCAGCCCCAGCATTTT
cdr3_length: 12; j_call: TRBJ1-2; d_call: -; v_call: TRBV12-3/TRBV12-4; clone_size: -; cdr3_aa: CASSLDSYGYTF; cdr3_nt: TGTGCCAGCAGTTTGGACAGCTATGGCTACACCTTC
cdr3_length: 15; j_call: TRBJ1-2; d_call: -; v_call: TRBV5-1; clone_size: -; cdr3_aa: CASSASWGTNYGYTF; cdr3_nt: TGCGCCAGCAGCGCTAGTTGGGGCACGAACTATGGCTACACCTTC
cdr3_length: 15; j_call: TRBJ2-1; d_call: TRBD2; v_call: TRBV5-4; clone_size: -; cdr3_aa: CASSFGTSAPNEQFF; cdr3_nt: TGTGCCAGCAGCTTTGGGACTAGCGCACCGAATGAGCAGTTCTTC
cdr3_length: 13; j_call: TRBJ2-1; d_call: -; v_call: TRBV27; clone_size: once; cdr3_aa: CASSLSYGNEQFF; cdr3_nt: TGTGCCAGCAGTTTATCCTACGGTAATGAGCAGTTCTTC
cdr3_length: 17; j_call: TRBJ2-3; d_call: -; v_call: TRBV11-2; clone_size: few; cdr3_aa: CASSLELGGRGTDTQYF; cdr3_nt: TGTGCCAGCAGCTTAGAATTGGGTGGAAGGGGAACAGATACGCAGTATTTT
cdr3_length: 12; j_call: TRBJ1-4; d_call: -; v_call: TRBV7-2; clone_size: -; cdr3_aa: CASSLGREKLFF; cdr3_nt: TGTGCCAGCAGCTTAGGCCGGGAAAAACTGTTTTTT
cdr3_length: 14; j_call: TRBJ1-1; d_call: -; v_call: TRBV27; clone_size: -; cdr3_aa: CASSLGLRNTEAFF; cdr3_nt: TGTGCCAGCAGTTTGGGGCTCAGGAACACTGAAGCTTTCTTT
cdr3_length: 15; j_call: TRBJ1-2; d_call: -; v_call: TRBV27; clone_size: -; cdr3_aa: CASSPTGTYGWGYTF; cdr3_nt: TGTGCCAGCAGCCCTACAGGAACCTATGGGTGGGGCTACACCTTC
cdr3_length: 15; j_call: TRBJ1-4; d_call: -; v_call: TRBV7-2; clone_size: -; cdr3_aa: CASSSEGRGSEKLFF; cdr3_nt: TGTGCCAGCAGCTCCGAGGGACGGGGGAGTGAAAAACTGTTTTTT
cdr3_length: 16; j_call: TRBJ2-1; d_call: TRBD1; v_call: TRBV7-2; clone_size: -; cdr3_aa: CASSLVGTGWDNEQFF; cdr3_nt: TGTGCCAGCAGCTTAGTAGGGACAGGGTGGGACAATGAGCAGTTCTTC
cdr3_length: 15; j_call: TRBJ2-2; d_call: TRBD2; v_call: TRBV6-4; clone_size: many; cdr3_aa: CASIPSGRNTGELFF; cdr3_nt: TGTGCCAGCATCCCCAGCGGGAGGAACACCGGGGAGCTGTTTTTT